This T cell receptor beta chain was identified during a study of cytomegalovirus exposure and HLA in healthy donors (dated by TCRdb to the late 2010s). At the level of the whole study: A later analysis indicated that the 110 or so validation repertoires were generated on the platform also employed for the approximately 690 repertoires of the first cohort. The study aimed to test whether cataloging public T cell receptors could reveal signatures of past pathogen exposure. In addition to the first cohort of hundreds of subjects, a separate validation cohort of over 90 different subjects was used. To predict cytomegalovirus infection status, the study combined high-throughput TCR immunosequencing, statistical association of individual TCRs with disease status, and machine learning.

In the case of this clone: Its antigen target is currently unknown. Per-nucleotide qualities are absent, and no much larger clonotype sits a single base away.

Libraries came from the immunoSEQ multiplex PCR assay. Per the original workflow: A statistical classification framework was developed to diagnose cytomegalovirus status using the catalog of TCR beta chain sequences. TCRdb holds this immuneACCESS table with in-frame rearrangements only. Some clones are missing; in checked studies, unresolved V genes explain under half, and the rest has no known cause. D and trimming come from the DNA, and the V and J calls and clone size come from that table. The sample yields roughly 330,000 clones; 75% to 90% were counted once. The ten largest clonotypes hold about 1% of the sample. CDR1 and CDR2 (SGHRS, YFSETQ) derive from the germline V gene. Including the terminal cysteine and phenylalanine, the CDR3 comprises 13 residues. CDR3 DNA is the only sequence kept; it has 39 bases, read in frame from the first base. V sheds 0 bases and J sheds 8 bases, leaving 11 bases between their ends.

Overall results and qualifications from the work: In vitro tests confirmed that a few of the cytomegalovirus-associated TCR beta chains recognize cytomegalovirus antigens. Subsequent analysis determined that TCRs grouped into clusters in the first cohort also showed a tendency toward co-occurrence across the roughly 120 validation repertoires, and roughly 94% of cluster scores exceeded 0. Cytomegalovirus status was reported to be diagnosed by the classifier with high specificity and sensitivity in both the original and validation cohorts. Most TCR sequences were observed very rarely across donors, whereas some public TCRs were present in many individuals. A total of 150 or so TCR beta chains were listed by the study as associated with cytomegalovirus. All 130 or so repertoires were used to score co-occurrence in the validation cohort in a later analysis, because that analysis had no HLA typing for the cohort. According to the authors, the approach could potentially be generalized to other disease states and immunological phenotypes.

The donors belonged to the validation cohort of 120 subjects, which was separate from the roughly 670-subject first cohort. The origin of this receptor is a woman aged 30 to 39 in good health and CMV-seropositive. The chain is assembled from TRBV5-1 and TRBJ1-2; the best D guess is TRBD1, with 6 bases matching. Material: PBMCs. The CDR3 protein sequence reads: CASSLEGVRGYTF. The bases are TGCGCCAGCAGCTTGGAGGGGGTCAGAGGCTACACCTTC.